This section outlines one TCR beta chain sequence together with its context. The antigen remains undetermined. The data stem from a study of radiation and T cells in renal cell carcinoma. Broader study findings: In blood, top tumor clones expanded by 2 weeks, shrinking by 4.

Clones were read by immunoSEQ multiplex PCR, and TCRdb kept only the in-frame ones, dropping some. The sample includes 140,000 or so clones, about 88% of them seen just once. Time point meaning: baseline pretreatment blood. Treatment noted: 15 Gy SBRT to primary tumor, nephrectomy 4 weeks later. The patient's renal cell carcinoma had clear cell pathology. The trim removed 4 bases at V and 8 bases at J, leaving 9 bases unmatched. The CDR3 sequence is 14 residues long. In germline, CDR1 is SGHRS, CDR2 YFSETQ. The input for sequencing was blood, taken from a patient whose treatment included radiotherapy and nephrectomy. The gene calls are TRBV5-1 and TRBJ1-2, with TRBD1 matching over 9 bases. The receptor comes from a woman aged 45-60 years with renal cell carcinoma. This chain's CDR3 is CASSMDRGLDGYTF. DNA of the CDR3: TGCGCCAGCAGCATGGACAGGGGACTGGACGGCTACACCTTC. The entire variable domain, with the rest obtained from reference TRBV5-1 and TRBJ1-2, is as follows: KAGVTQTPRYLIKTRGQQVTLSCSPISGHRSVSWYQQTPGQGLQFLFEYFSETQRNKGNFPGRFSGRQFSNSRSEMNVSTLELGDSALYLCASSMDRGLDGYTFGSGTRLTVV.